This note documents a single TCR beta chain sequence. What this receptor recognizes is not known. No much larger clone exists at a distance of one base, and base qualities are not known. Scalp biopsies and blood samples were provided by unaffected controls. Human scalp biopsies were immediately fixed in PAXgene tissue containers. The library was produced with the immunoSEQ multiplex PCR assay. RNA was extracted from all samples and reverse transcribed into cDNA, which served as template for TCR sequencing. First-strand cDNA was synthesized with SuperScript III using a 2:1 mix of oligo-dT and random hexamers. A synthetic immune receptor repertoire was used to measure amplification bias, and any remaining bias was corrected computationally. Concerning the study's data processing: Raw reads were preprocessed for error removal, and CDR3 was defined according to IMGT conventions as running from the conserved cysteine to phenylalanine. Clonality was computed by normalizing Shannon entropy by log2 of the number of productive unique TCRs and subtracting the result from 1. Scalp TCRbeta sequences were cross-referenced with sorted blood CD4 and CD8 repertoires so that the CD4 or CD8 identity of scalp clones could be inferred. The immuneACCESS repertoire file appears here via TCRdb, limited to in-frame rearrangements. These files lack a portion of the clones; in checked studies, under half of the deficit traces to unresolved V genes, and the cause of the others is not known. For V, J and clone size, that table is used; D and trimming come from the DNA. Counted in this sample were several thousand clones; 71% of them appeared once. The ten top clones hold almost 7% of the sample.

The data were taken from a study of CD8+ T cells in alopecia areata (dated by TCRdb to about 2018). In terms of the full investigation: The study used high-throughput TCRbeta sequencing to examine T cell clonal expansion in alopecia areata, in both the C3H/HeJ mouse model and human patients. Scalp tissue and sorted CD4+ and CD8+ peripheral blood T cells from patchy and totalis/universalis alopecia areata patients and from healthy controls were covered by human TCRbeta sequencing. Scalp clonality was compared across normal scalp (n=4), patchy alopecia areata scalp (n=8), and alopecia totalis/universalis scalp (n=8). RNA came from the PAXgene miRNA kit for fixed scalp, the miRNeasy kit for PBMCs, and the RNeasy kit for mouse skin. immunoSEQ multiplex PCR using 35 Vbeta forward primers and 13 Jbeta reverse primers was used to amplify TCRbeta CDR3 regions. General conclusions and limits of the study: Shared TCR sequences between patients were less evident than in mice, which may be partly attributable to HLA diversity in the patient population. Resident alphabeta T cells in normal human skin are also sequenced, complicating scalp TCR repertoire analysis, unlike mouse skin dominated by gammadelta T cells. Lesional scalp, especially in alopecia totalis/universalis, showed higher clonality and more expanded CD8+ clones than normal scalp, suggesting antigenic drive.

The germline V gene specifies SGHDN as CDR1 and FVKESK as CDR2. V ends up 2 bases short and J 5 bases short, with an unmatched junction base count of 8. There are 16 amino acids in the CDR3, from cysteine to phenylalanine inclusive. CDR3 DNA is the only sequence kept; it has 48 bases, read in frame from the first base. Sequencing was done on a sample of skin. The TCR originated in a human donor in good health. The chain couples TRBV14 to TRBJ2-5; 10 nucleotides in the junction match TRBD2. The sequenced DNA: TGTGCCAGCAGCCAAACGGGACTAGCGAGTTTGGAGACCCAGTACTTC. Its protein is CASSQTGLASLETQYF.